This T cell receptor beta chain comes out of a study of blood T cell repertoires in COVID-19. This table comes from immunoSEQ multiplex PCR, and its TCRdb copy is limited to in-frame clones, with some not included. This sample has about 340,000 clones; approximately 90% occur once, and the top ten carry 3% to 4%. The V end lost 5 bases, the J end lost 0 bases, and 13 bases lay between the germline ends. CDR3 length equals 16 residues. Germline V CDR1 and CDR2: SGHTA, FQGNSA. This sequence originates from a woman between 18 and 29 years old who had recovered from COVID-19. The genes are TRBV7-2 and TRBJ1-4; unclear D gene. Sequenced: peripheral blood. The CDR3 nucleotides read TGTGCCAGCAGCCCCCGGTGGTTGGCAACTAATGAAAAACTGTTTTTT. This codes for CASSPRWLATNEKLFF.